A single sample is the source of the 13 T cell receptor beta chains below, sequenced in a study of T-cell memory formation after mild COVID-19. TCRdb reprocessed the 5' RACE reads with MiXCR, giving one entry per CDR3 protein. The repertoire holds approximately 450,000 distinct CDR3 sequences, with about 20% as singletons. The sample taken for sequencing was PBMCs or a T cell subset sorted from them (not recorded which). The receptor source for this set is an adult woman who had mild COVID-19 (a few samples of this study predate the infection). Cell type and time point are not known.

The V call is TRBV12-3 or TRBV12-4, the J call TRBJ1-2; 8 bases align to TRBD1. The CDR3 has 14 amino acids. V lost 1 base and J lost 5; bases outside the gene matches: 3. The CDR3 spells CASSLGTGLYGYTF. The CDR3 region has the DNA TGTGCCAGCAGTTTAGGGACAGGGTTATATGGCTACACCTTC.

A few counts support this clonotype. The chain uses TRBV7-3 and TRBJ2-7, with D unclear. Trimming took off 3 bases at V and 6 bases at J, with 12 bases between the two ends. Per the germline V gene, CDR1 is SGHTA and CDR2 is FQGTGA. The CDR3 runs to 13 residues. The CDR3 here is CASSLVFSGEQYF. The CDR3 coding sequence is TGTGCCAGCAGCTTGGTATTTTCGGGCGAGCAGTACTTC. The full variable domain, its missing parts supplied by reference TRBV7-3 and TRBJ2-7, is GAGVSQTPSNKVTEKGKYVELRCDPISGHTALYWYRQSLGQGPEFLIYFQGTGAADDSGLPNDRFFAVRPEGSVSTLKIQRTERGDSAVYLCASSLVFSGEQYFGPGTRLTVT.

The chain employs TRBV30 and TRBJ1-3, with unresolved D. This CDR3 spans 17 amino acids. Trimming shortened V by 2 bases and J by 0 bases, and 17 bases separated the two germline ends. Germline-derived CDR1 and CDR2 are GTSNPN and SVGIG (reference sequence). The CDR3 loop reads CAWSSSRGPRSGNTIYF. DNA for the CDR3: TGTGCCTGGAGTTCAAGTCGAGGACCTCGCTCTGGAAACACCATATATTTT.

This clonotype was counted between two and nine times. V and J are TRBV27 and TRBJ2-7, with D perhaps TRBD1 (5 bases). The CDR3 runs to 15 residues. Germline CDR1 is MNHEY and CDR2 is SMNVEV (reference sequence). Trimming pared 4 bases from V and 6 bases from J, leaving 19 bases between. This CDR3 reads CASSSRAASLGEQYF. The CDR3, as DNA: TGTGCCAGCAGTTCCAGGGCTGCAAGTCTAGGCGAGCAGTACTTC.

This clonotype was seen only a few times. J is TRBJ2-1 and V is TRBV20-1; 14 nucleotides agree with TRBD2. J was trimmed by 9 bases and V by 0 bases; bases with no gene match: 4. The CDR3 is 15 residues long. In germline, CDR1 is DFQATT, CDR2 SNEGSKA (reference sequence). The CDR3 DNA reads TGCAGTGCTAGAGACCGGGGACTAGCGGGGGTTGAGCAGTTCTTC. This translates into CSARDRGLAGVEQFF.

This clonotype was detected a few times. This sequence joins TRBV12-3 or TRBV12-4 and TRBJ2-7; 8 nucleotides line up with TRBD2. V shed 6 bases, J shed 3 bases, and the junction held 7 bases outside the gene matches. CDR3 length: 14 amino acids. The CDR3 coding sequence is TGTGCCAGCAGCCGACTAGCGTCTGGCTACGAGCAGTACTTC. Encoded protein: CASSRLASGYEQYF.

This rearrangement joins TRBV7-3 to TRBJ1-2; D is unresolved. This CDR3 contains 12 residues. V lost 1 base to trimming and J lost 13 bases, with 13 bases between them. CDR1 SGHTA and CDR2 FQGTGA come from the germline V gene. CDR3 bases: TGTGCCAGCAGCTTAAGTCCGCCCAGTGCCACCTTC. It encodes CASSLSPPSATF.

This clonotype was observed a few times. The chain links TRBV5-5 to TRBJ1-3; D not resolved. The CDR3 is 15 amino acids. V lost 3 bases to trimming and J lost 2 bases, with 12 bases between them. Germline V lookup: CDR1 SGHKS, CDR2 YYEKEE (reference sequence). CDR3 bases: TGTGCCAGCAGCTCCGGCGGGGTTACTGGAAACACCATATATTTT. It is translated as CASSSGGVTGNTIYF.

Only a few counts were recorded for this clonotype. The V gene is TRBV6-5, the J gene TRBJ2-7, with unresolved D. Germline V gene lookup returns CDR1 MNHEY and CDR2 SVGAGI. CDR3 length: 11 amino acids. Trimming pared 6 bases from V and 11 bases from J, leaving 14 bases between. Here the CDR3 DNA reads TGTGCCAGCAGCCACAGAGAGACGAAGTACTTC. Its translation: CASSHRETKYF.

The chain is built from TRBV7-2 and TRBJ2-5; D call uncertain. CDR1 is SGHTA, CDR2 FQGNSA, per germline. CDR3 length: 13 amino acids. V was shortened by 5 bases and J by 2 bases, with 9 bases between the two germline ends. DNA of the CDR3: TGTGCCAGCAGCCCAGACCTTCAAGAGACCCAGTACTTC. Its translation is CASSPDLQETQYF.

The chain recombines TRBV12-3 or TRBV12-4 with TRBJ1-1; D unresolved. V was shortened by 4 bases and J by 2 bases, with 11 bases between the two germline ends. This CDR3 has 14 residues. The CDR3 spells CASSSLTDNTEAFF. The CDR3 DNA follows: TGTGCCAGCAGTTCACTGACGGATAACACTGAAGCTTTCTTT.

This clonotype was seen a handful of times. The rearrangement links TRBV24-1 to TRBJ2-1; 8 nucleotides line up with TRBD2. The CDR3 spans 17 residues. Germline CDR1 and CDR2: KGHDR and SFDVKD. V was clipped by 3 bases and J by 2 bases; unmatched bases: 8. The CDR3 region is CATSDGQSGRAYNEQFF. The CDR3 DNA reads as TGTGCCACCAGTGATGGACAAAGCGGGAGAGCCTACAATGAGCAGTTCTTC.

The rearrangement joins TRBV19 to TRBJ2-3; D may be TRBD1 or TRBD2 (5 bases each). Germline values: CDR1 LNHDA, CDR2 SQIVND (reference sequence). The V and J ends lost 7 bases and 5 bases respectively, with 19 bases between them. This CDR3 is built from 15 residues. As DNA, the CDR3 is TGTGCCAGTATGAATCCGGGACCAAACAAAGATACGCAGTATTTT. It specifies CASMNPGPNKDTQYF.